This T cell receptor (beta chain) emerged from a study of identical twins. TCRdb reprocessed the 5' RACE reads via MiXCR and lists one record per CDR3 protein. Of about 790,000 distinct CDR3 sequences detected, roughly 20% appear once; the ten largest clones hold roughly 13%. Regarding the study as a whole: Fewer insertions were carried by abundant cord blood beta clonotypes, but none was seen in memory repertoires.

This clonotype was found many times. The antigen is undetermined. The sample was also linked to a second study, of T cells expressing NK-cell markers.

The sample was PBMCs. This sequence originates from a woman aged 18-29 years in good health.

The chain's CDR3 is CASSTGDTQYF. In DNA form, the CDR3 reads TGTGCCAGCAGTACAGGGGATACGCAGTATTTT. The chain carries TRBV12-3 or TRBV12-4 and TRBJ2-3, with D maybe TRBD1 (6 bases). Trimming shortened V by 5 bases and J by 6 bases, and 6 bases separated the two germline ends. The CDR3 has 11 residues.